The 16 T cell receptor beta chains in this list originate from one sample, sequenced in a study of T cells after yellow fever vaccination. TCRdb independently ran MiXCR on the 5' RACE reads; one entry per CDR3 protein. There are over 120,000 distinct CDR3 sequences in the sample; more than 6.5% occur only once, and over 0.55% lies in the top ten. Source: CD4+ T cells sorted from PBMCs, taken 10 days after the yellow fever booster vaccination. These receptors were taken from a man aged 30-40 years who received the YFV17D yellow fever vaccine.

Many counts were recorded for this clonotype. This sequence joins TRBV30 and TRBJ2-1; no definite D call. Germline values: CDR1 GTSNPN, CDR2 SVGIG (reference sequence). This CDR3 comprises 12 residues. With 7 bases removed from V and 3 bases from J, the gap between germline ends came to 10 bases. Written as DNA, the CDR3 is TGTGCCTCCTCGAGACTCTACAATGAGCAGTTCTTC. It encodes CASSRLYNEQFF.

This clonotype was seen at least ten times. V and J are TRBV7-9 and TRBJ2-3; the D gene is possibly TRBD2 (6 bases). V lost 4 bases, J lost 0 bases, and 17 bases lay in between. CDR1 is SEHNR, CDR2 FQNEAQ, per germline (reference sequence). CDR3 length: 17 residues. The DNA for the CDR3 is TGTGCCAGCAGCTATTGGGGGGATAGCGCCAGCACAGATACGCAGTATTTT. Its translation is CASSYWGDSASTDTQYF.

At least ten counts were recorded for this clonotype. CDR3 loop: CSARSDSNQPQHF. CDR3 DNA sequence: TGCAGTGCAAGGAGTGATAGCAATCAGCCCCAGCATTTT. J is TRBJ1-5 and V is TRBV20-1; D gene ambiguous. In germline, CDR1 is DFQATT, CDR2 SNEGSKA (reference sequence). V was clipped by 6 bases and J by 0 bases, with 9 bases between them. The CDR3 has 13 amino acids.

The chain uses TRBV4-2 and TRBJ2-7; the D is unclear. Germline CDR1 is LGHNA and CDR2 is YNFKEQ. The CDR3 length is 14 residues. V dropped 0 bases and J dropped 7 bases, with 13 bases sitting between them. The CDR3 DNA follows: TGTGCCAGCAGCCAAGAAGGTAATTGGCGGGAGCAGTACTTC. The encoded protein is CASSQEGNWREQYF.

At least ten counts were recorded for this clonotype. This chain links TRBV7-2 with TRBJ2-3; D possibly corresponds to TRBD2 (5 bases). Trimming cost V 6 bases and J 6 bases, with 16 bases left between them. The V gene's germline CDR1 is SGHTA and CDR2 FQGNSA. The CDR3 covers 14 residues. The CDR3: CASSRAPGVDTQYF. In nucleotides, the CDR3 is TGTGCCAGCAGTCGGGCCCCCGGGGTGGATACGCAGTATTTT.

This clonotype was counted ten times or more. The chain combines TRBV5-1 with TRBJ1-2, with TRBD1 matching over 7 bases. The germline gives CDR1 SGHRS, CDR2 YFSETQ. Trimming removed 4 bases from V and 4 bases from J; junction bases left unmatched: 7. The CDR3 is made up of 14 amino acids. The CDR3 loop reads CASSGTTGLYGYTF. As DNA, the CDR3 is TGCGCCAGCAGCGGGACGACAGGGCTCTATGGCTACACCTTC. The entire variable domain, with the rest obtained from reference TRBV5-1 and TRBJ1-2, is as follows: KAGVTQTPRYLIKTRGQQVTLSCSPISGHRSVSWYQQTPGQGLQFLFEYFSETQRNKGNFPGRFSGRQFSNSRSEMNVSTLELGDSALYLCASSGTTGLYGYTFGSGTRLTVV.

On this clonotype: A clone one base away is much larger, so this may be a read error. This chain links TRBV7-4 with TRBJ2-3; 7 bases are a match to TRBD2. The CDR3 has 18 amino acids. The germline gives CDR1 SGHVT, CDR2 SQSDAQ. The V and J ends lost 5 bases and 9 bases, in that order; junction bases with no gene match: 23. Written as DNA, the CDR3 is TGTGCCAGCAGCCAGACTGGAGCGGGACCCCTCCGAGGCGAAACGCAGTATTTT. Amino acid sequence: CASSQTGAGPLRGETQYF.

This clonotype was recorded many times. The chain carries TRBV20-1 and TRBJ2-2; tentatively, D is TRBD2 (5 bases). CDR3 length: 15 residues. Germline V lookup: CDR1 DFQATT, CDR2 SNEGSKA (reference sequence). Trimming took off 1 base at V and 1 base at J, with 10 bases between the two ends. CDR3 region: CSARALTKNTGELFF. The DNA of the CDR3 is TGCAGTGCTAGAGCTCTGACTAAGAACACCGGGGAGCTGTTTTTT.

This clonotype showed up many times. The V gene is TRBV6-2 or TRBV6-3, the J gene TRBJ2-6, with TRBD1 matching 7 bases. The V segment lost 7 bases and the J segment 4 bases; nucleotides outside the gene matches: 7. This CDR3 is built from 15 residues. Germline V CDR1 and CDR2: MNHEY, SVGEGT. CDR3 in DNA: TGTGCCAGCAATGACAGGGAGACAGGGGCCAACGTCCTGACTTTC. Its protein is CASNDRETGANVLTF.

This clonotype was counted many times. The CDR3 nucleotides are TGTGCCAGCAGCATGATCGGAGGGGCCTCCTACAATGAGCAGTTCTTC. It is translated as CASSMIGGASYNEQFF. The chain joins TRBV7-3 to TRBJ2-1, with TRBD2 as a possible D gene (6 bases). Trimming stripped 5 bases from V and 0 bases from J, with 14 bases between. The CDR3 extends over 16 amino acids. Germline CDR1 SGHTA, CDR2 FQGTGA.

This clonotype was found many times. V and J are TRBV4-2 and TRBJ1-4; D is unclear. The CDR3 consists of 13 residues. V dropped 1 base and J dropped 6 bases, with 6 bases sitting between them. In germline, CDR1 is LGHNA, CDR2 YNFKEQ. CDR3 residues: CASSQAHDEKLFF. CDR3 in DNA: TGTGCCAGCAGCCAAGCCCATGATGAAAAACTGTTTTTT.

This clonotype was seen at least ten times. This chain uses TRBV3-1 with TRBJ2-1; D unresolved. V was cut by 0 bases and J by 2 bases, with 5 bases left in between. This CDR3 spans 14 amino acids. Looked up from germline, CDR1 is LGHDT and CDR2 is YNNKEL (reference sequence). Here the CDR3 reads CASSQEDPYNEQFF. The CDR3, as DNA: TGTGCCAGCAGCCAAGAGGACCCCTACAATGAGCAGTTCTTC.

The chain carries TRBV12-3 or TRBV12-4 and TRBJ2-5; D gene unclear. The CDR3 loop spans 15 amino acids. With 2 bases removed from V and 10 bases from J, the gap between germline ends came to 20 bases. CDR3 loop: CASSLTASGLGNQYF. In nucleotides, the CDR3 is TGTGCCAGCAGTTTAACGGCTAGTGGGTTGGGGAACCAGTACTTC.

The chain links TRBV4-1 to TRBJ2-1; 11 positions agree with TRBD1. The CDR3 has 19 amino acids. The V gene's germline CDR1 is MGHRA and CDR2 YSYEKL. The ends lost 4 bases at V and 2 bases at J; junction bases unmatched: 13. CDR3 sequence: CASSRRTGGSGGTYNEQFF. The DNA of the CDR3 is TGCGCCAGCAGCCGACGGACAGGGGGCTCGGGAGGAACCTACAATGAGCAGTTCTTC.

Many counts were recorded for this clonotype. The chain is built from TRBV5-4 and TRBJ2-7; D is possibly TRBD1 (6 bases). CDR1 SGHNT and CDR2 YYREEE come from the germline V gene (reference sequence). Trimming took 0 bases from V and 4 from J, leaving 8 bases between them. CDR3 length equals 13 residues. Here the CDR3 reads CASSLDREYEQYF. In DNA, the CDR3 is TGTGCCAGCAGCTTGGACAGGGAGTACGAGCAGTACTTC.

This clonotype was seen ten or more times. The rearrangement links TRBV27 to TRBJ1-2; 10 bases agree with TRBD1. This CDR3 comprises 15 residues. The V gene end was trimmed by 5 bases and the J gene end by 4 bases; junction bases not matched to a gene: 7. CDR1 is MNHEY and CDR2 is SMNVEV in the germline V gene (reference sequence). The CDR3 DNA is TGTGCCAGCAGTCTCCGGGACAGGGGTGTCTATGGCTACACCTTC. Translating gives CASSLRDRGVYGYTF.